This TCR beta chain derives from a study of T cell responses to AZD1222 COVID-19 vaccine. V shed 10 bases, J shed 7 bases, and the junction held 5 bases outside the gene matches. Germline V gene lookup returns CDR1 MDHEN and CDR2 SYDVKM. This CDR3 region has 13 residues. This clone was detected a few times. Antigen: not known. Whole-study results and caveats: Repertoires were obtained solely post-peak T cell response. Donors skewed white British and female; clonal diversity was possibly underestimated. Per reports, nearly half of all spike-specific TCRs target regions that are unmutated in variants. Across the whole spike, CD4 TCRs peaked at regions 160-218 and 743-854.

Libraries were prepared by immunoSEQ multiplex PCR; TCRdb keeps only in-frame clonotypes and omits some of them. The table records 130,000 to 150,000 clones, more than 75% of them present only once. The chain carries TRBV28 and TRBJ1-4; 11 bases map to TRBD1. The clonotype originates from an adult in good health. The material sequenced was peripheral blood, taken on day 0 of MenACWY control vaccination. CDR3 sequence reads: CATRTGGFEKLFF. In DNA form, the CDR3 reads TGTGCCACCCGGACAGGGGGCTTTGAAAAACTGTTTTTT.